This TCR beta chain was captured by sequencing in a study of cytomegalovirus exposure and HLA in healthy donors. PCR was performed using 60 Vbeta and 13 Jbeta primers. TCRdb's table, derived via immunoSEQ multiplex PCR, lists solely in-frame clones and lacks some. The table has 90,000 to 95,000 clones, around 85% seen once. The V gene end was trimmed by 5 bases and the J gene end by 3 bases; junction bases not matched to a gene: 12. The CDR3 runs to 19 residues. Germline CDR1 reads SGHAT; CDR2 reads FQNNGV. Sequenced material: PBMCs. The rearrangement uses TRBV11-2 and TRBJ1-6; 11 nucleotides agree with TRBD1. The clonotype originates from a girl aged 2 to 9 in good health and CMV-seropositive. CDR3 amino acids: CASSLRPSGTGGYNSPLHF. CDR3 nucleotide sequence: TGTGCCAGCAGCCTCCGGCCATCCGGGACAGGGGGCTATAATTCACCCCTCCACTTT. Looking up the rest from reference TRBV11-2 and TRBJ1-6 gives the full variable domain: EAGVAQSPRYKIIEKRQSVAFWCNPISGHATLYWYQQILGQGPKLLIQFQNNGVVDDSQLPKDRFSAERLKGVDSTLKIQPAKLEDSAVYLCASSLRPSGTGGYNSPLHFGNGTRLTVT.